This T cell receptor (beta chain) was identified during a study of CD8 T cells in ankylosing spondylitis. Via MiXCR, TCRdb re-called the 5' RACE reads, giving one row per CDR3 protein. The table has 30,000 to 45,000 distinct CDR3 sequences, about 11% seen once; the top ten hold around 20%. Germline CDR1 SGHRS, CDR2 YFSETQ. This CDR3 is 14 amino acids long. Trimming took 3 bases from V and 0 from J, leaving 9 bases between them. Sequencing was carried out using synovial fluid, either unsorted or a sorted T cell fraction (not recorded which). This chain uses TRBV5-1 with TRBJ2-5; D possibly matches TRBD1 or TRBD2 (5 bases each). The clonotype comes from a male donor with ankylosing spondylitis. The CDR3 coding sequence is TGCGCCAGCAGCTCAGGGACCGACCAAGAGACCCAGTACTTC. The encoded protein is CASSSGTDQETQYF.